This TCR beta chain was profiled in a study of sequential checkpoint blockade in melanoma. Treatment: randomized to nivolumab then ipilimumab (arm A) or the reverse (arm B). The table came from immunoSEQ multiplex PCR; TCRdb's copy has only in-frame clones and leaves some out. The table records some 3,700 clones, just under 20% of them present only once. The germline V gene has CDR1 MGHDK and CDR2 SYGVNS. V lost 6 bases to trimming and J lost 0 bases, with 12 bases between them. The CDR3 has 15 residues. Here the sequenced sample was tumor tissue (inferred from file names), taken from a patient given nivolumab and ipilimumab in sequence. This TCR was recovered from a human donor with melanoma. The gene calls are TRBV25-1 and TRBJ2-1; D not resolved. This CDR3 reads CASSKDGNSYNEQFF. The CDR3 DNA follows: TGTGCCAGCAGCAAAGACGGAAACTCCTACAATGAGCAGTTCTTC. Using reference TRBV25-1 and TRBJ2-1 for the parts outside the CDR3, the full variable domain is EADIYQTPRYLVIGTGKKITLECSQTMGHDKMYWYQQDPGMELHLIHYSYGVNSTEKGDLSSESTVSRIRTEHFPLTLESARPSHTSQYLCASSKDGNSYNEQFFGPGTRLTVL.